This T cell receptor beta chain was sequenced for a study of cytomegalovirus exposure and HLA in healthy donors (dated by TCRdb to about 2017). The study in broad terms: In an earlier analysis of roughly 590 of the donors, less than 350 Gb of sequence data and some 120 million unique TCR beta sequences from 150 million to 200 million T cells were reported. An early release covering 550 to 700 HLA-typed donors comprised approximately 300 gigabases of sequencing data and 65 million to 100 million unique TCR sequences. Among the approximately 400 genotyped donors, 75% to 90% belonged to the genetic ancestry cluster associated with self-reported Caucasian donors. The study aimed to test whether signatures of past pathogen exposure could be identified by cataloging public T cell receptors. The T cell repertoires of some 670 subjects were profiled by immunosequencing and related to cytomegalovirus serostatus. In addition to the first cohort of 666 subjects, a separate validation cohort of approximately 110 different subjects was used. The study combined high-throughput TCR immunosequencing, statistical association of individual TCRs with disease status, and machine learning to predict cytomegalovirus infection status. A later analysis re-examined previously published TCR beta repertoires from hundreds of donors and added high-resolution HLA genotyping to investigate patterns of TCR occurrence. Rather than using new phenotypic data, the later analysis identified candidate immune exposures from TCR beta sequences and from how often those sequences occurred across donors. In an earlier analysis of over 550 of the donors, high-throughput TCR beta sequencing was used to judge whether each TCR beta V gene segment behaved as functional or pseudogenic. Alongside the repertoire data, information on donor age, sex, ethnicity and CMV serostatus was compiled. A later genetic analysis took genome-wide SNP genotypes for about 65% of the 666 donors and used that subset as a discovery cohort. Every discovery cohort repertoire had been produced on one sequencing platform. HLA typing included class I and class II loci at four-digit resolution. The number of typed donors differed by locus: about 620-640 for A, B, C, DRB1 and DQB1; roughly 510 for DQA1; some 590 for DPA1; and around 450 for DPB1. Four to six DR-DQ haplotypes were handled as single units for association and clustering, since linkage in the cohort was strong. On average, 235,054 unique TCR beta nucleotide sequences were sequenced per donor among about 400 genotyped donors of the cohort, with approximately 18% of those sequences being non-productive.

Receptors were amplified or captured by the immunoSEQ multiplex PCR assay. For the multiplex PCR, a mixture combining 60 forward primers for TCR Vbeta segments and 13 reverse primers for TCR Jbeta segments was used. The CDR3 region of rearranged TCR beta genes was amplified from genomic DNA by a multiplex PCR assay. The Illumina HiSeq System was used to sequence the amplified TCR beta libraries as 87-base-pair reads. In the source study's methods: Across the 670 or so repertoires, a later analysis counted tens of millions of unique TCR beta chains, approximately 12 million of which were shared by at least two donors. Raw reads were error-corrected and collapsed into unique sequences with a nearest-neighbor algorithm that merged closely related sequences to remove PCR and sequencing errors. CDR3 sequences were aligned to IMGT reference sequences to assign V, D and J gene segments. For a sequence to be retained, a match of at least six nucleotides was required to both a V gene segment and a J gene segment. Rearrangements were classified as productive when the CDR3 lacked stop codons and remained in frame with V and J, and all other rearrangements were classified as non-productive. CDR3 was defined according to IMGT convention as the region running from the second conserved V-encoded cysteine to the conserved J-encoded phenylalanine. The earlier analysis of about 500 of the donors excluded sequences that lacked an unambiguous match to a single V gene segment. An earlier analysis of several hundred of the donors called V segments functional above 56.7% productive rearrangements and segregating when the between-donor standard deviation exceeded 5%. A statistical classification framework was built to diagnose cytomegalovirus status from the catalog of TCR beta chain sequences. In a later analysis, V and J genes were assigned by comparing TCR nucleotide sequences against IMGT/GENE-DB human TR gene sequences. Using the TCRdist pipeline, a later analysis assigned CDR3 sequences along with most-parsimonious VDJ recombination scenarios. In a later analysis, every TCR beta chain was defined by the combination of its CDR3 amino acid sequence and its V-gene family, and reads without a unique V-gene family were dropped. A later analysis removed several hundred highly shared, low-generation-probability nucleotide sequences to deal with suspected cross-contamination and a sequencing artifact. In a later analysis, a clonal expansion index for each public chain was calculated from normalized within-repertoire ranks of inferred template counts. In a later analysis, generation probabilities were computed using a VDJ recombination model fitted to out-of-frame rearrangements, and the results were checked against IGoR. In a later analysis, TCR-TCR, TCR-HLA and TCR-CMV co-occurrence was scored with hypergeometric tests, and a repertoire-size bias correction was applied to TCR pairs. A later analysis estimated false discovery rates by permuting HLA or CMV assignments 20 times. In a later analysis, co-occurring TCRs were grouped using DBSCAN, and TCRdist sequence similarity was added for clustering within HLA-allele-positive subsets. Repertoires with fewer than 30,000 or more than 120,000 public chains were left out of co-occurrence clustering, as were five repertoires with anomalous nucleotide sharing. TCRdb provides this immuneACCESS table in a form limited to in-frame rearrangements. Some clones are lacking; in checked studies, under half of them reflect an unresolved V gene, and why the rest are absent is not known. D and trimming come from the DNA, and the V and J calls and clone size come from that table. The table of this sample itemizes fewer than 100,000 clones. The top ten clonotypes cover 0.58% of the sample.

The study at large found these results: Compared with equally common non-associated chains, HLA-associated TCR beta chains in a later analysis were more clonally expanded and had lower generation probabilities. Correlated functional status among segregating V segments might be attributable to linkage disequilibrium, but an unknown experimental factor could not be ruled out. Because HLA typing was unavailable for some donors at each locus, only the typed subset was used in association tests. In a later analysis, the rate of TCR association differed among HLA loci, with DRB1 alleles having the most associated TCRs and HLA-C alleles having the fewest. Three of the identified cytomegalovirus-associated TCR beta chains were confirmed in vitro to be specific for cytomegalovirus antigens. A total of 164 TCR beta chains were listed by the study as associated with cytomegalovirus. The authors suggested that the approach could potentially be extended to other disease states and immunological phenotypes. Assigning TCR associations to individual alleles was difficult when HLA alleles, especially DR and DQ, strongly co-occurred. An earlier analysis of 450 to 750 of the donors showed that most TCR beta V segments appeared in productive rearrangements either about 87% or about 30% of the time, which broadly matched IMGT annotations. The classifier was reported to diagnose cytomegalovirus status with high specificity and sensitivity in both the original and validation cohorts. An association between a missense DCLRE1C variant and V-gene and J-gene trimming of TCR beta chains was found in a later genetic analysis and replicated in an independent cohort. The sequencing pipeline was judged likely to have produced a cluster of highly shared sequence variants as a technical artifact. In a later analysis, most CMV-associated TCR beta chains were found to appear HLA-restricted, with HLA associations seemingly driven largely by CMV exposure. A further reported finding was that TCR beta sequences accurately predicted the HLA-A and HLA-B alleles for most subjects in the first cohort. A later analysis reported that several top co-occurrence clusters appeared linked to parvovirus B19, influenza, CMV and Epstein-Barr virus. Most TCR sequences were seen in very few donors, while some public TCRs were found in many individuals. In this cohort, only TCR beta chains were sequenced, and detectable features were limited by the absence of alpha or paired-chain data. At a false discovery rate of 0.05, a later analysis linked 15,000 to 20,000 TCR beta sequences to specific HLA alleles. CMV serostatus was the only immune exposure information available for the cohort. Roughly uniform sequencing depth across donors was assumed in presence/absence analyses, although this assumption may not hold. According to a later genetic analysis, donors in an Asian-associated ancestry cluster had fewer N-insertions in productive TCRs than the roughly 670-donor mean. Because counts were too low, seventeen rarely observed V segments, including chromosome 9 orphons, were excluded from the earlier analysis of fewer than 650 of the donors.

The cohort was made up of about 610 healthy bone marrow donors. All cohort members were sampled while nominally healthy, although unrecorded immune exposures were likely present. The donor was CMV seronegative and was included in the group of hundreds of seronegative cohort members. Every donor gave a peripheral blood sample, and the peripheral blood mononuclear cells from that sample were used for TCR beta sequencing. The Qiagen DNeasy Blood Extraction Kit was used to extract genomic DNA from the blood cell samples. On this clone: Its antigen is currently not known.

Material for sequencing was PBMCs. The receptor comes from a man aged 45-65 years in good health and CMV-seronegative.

The bases are TGTGCCAGCAGAGTTCACGAGGGAGATACGCAGTATTTT. Translated, this is CASRVHEGDTQYF. Rearrangement joined TRBV7-9 to TRBJ2-3, and the D gene may be TRBD2, 5 bases matching. CDR1 SEHNR and CDR2 FQNEAQ were looked up in the germline V gene (reference sequence). From cysteine to phenylalanine, the CDR3 is 13 amino acids long. Of the read, only the CDR3 DNA is kept; its 39 bases are in frame from base 1. V drops 6 bases and J drops 5 bases, leaving 12 bases in between.